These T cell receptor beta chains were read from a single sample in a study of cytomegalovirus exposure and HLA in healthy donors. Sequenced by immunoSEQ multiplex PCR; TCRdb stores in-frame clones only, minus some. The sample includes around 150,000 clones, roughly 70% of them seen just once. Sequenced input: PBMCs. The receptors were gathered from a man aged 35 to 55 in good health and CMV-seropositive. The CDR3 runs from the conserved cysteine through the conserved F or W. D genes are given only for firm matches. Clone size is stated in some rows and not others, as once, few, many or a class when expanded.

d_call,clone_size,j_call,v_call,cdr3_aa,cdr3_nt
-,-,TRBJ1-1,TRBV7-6,CASSPAGGRAEAFF,TGTGCCAGCAGCCCCGCCGGGGGGCGCGCTGAAGCTTTCTTT
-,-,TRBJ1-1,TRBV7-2,CASSLDNRGTEAFF,TGTGCCAGCAGCCTCGACAATAGGGGAACTGAAGCTTTCTTT
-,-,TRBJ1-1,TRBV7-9,CASSLGGNGNTEAFF,TGCGCCAGCAGCTTGGGGGGGAATGGAAACACTGAAGCTTTCTTT
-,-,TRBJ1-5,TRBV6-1,CASRQSGGQPQHF,TGTGCCAGCAGGCAGAGTGGAGGACAGCCCCAGCATTTT
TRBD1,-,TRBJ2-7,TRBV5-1,CASRTGTGVTFSEQYF,TGCGCCAGCCGAACCGGGACAGGGGTAACTTTCAGCGAGCAGTACTTC
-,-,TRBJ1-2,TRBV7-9,CASSLWAGGWSYTF,TGTGCCAGCAGCTTATGGGCGGGCGGTTGGAGCTACACCTTC
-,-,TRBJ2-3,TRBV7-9,CASSLRAPSGITDTQYF,TGTGCCAGCAGCCTCCGGGCCCCCTCGGGGATCACAGATACGCAGTATTTT
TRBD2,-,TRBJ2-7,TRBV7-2,CASSYELAGATYEQYF,TGTGCCAGCAGCTACGAACTAGCGGGGGCTACCTACGAGCAGTACTTC
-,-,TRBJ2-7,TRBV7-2,CASSSLPTFPAYEQYF,TGTGCCAGCAGCTCCCTCCCGACATTCCCCGCCTACGAGCAGTACTTC
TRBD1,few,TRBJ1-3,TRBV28,CASSLGQGNTIYF,TGTGCCAGCAGTTTGGGACAGGGAAACACCATATATTTT
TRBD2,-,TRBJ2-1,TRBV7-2,CASSLDGGRYNEQFF,TGTGCCAGCAGCTTAGACGGCGGGAGGTATAATGAGCAGTTCTTC
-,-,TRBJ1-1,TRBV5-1,CASQTGPMNTEAFF,TGCGCCAGCCAAACAGGGCCCATGAACACTGAAGCTTTCTTT
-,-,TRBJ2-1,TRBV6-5,CASRVQGDAYNEQFF,TGTGCCAGCAGGGTACAGGGAGACGCGTACAATGAGCAGTTCTTC
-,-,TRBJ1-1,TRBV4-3,CASSQFTGPTEAFF,TGCGCCAGCAGCCAATTTACAGGGCCCACTGAAGCTTTCTTT
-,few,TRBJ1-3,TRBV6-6,CASKQDESGNTIYF,TGTGCCAGCAAACAGGATGAGTCTGGAAACACCATATATTTT
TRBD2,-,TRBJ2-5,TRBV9,CASSVQTSGAGQETQYF,TGTGCCAGCAGCGTGCAGACTAGCGGGGCTGGGCAAGAGACCCAGTACTTC
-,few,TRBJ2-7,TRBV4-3,CASSPQRDFVREQYF,TGCGCCAGCAGCCCCCAAAGGGACTTCGTGAGGGAGCAGTACTTC
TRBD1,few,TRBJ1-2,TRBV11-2,CASSPTGPHGYTF,TGTGCCAGCAGCCCGACAGGGCCACATGGCTACACCTTC
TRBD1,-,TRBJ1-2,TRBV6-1,CASSEGGQGLGYTF,TGTGCCAGCAGTGAGGGGGGACAGGGTCTGGGCTACACCTTC
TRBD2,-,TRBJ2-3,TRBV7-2,CASSSGGGWGTDTQYF,TGTGCCAGCAGCTCCGGGGGGGGGTGGGGCACAGATACGCAGTATTTT
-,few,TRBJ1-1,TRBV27,CASSLSWAGMNTEAFF,TGTGCCAGCAGTTTATCGTGGGCCGGGATGAACACTGAAGCTTTCTTT
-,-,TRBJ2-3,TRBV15,CATSRDLDGGPTDTQYF,TGTGCCACCAGCAGAGATCTCGACGGGGGGCCCACAGATACGCAGTATTTT
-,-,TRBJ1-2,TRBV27,CTSRPGAGERSYGYTF,TGTACCAGCAGACCGGGTGCGGGGGAAAGGAGCTATGGCTACACCTTC
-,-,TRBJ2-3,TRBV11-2,CASSPPGMGSTDTQYF,TGTGCCAGCAGCCCCCCGGGGATGGGGAGCACAGATACGCAGTATTTT
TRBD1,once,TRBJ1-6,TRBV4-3,CASSPAAGTGSSPLHF,TGCGCCAGCAGCCCAGCTGCCGGGACAGGGTCTTCACCCCTCCACTTT
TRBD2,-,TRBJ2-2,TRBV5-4,CASSWERAGGRGGELFF,TGTGCCAGCAGCTGGGAAAGGGCGGGGGGGCGCGGCGGGGAGCTGTTTTTT
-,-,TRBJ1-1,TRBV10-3,CAISGRRENTEAFF,TGTGCCATCTCTGGCCGCCGGGAGAACACTGAAGCTTTCTTT
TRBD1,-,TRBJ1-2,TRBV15,CATSRLTGGANYGYTF,TGTGCCACCAGCAGACTAACAGGGGGAGCTAACTATGGCTACACCTTC
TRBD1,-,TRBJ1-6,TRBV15,CATSRDLQGESPLHF,TGTGCCACCAGCAGAGATTTACAGGGGGAGTCACCCCTCCACTTT
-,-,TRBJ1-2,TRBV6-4,CASRGSYGYTF,TGTGCTTCGCGGGGTAGCTATGGCTACACCTTC
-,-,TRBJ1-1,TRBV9,CASSVGEGRGPEAFF,TGTGCCAGCAGCGTAGGAGAGGGGAGGGGCCCTGAAGCTTTCTTT
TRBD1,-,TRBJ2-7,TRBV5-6,CASSPGTGSYEQYF,TGTGCCAGCAGCCCCGGGACAGGGAGCTACGAGCAGTACTTC
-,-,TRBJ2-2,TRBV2,CASSEVGGNTGELFF,TGTGCCAGCAGTGAAGTGGGGGGGAACACCGGGGAGCTGTTTTTT
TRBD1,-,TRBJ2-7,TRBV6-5,CASRRGQSYEQYF,TGTGCCAGCAGAAGGGGGCAGTCCTACGAGCAGTACTTC
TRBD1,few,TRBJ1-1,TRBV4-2,CASSQGNQGARGMNTEAFF,TGTGCCAGCAGCCAAGGGAACCAGGGGGCTAGGGGTATGAACACTGAAGCTTTCTTT
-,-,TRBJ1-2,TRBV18,CASSSSSERGGYTF,TGTGCCAGCTCCTCTTCCTCAGAGCGGGGCGGCTACACCTTC
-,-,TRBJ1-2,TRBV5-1,CASSWRGSNYGYTF,TGCGCCAGCAGCTGGAGGGGATCCAACTATGGCTACACCTTC
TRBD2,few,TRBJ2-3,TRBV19,CASSEKRGGPVDTQYF,TGTGCCAGTAGCGAGAAGCGGGGGGGCCCGGTAGATACGCAGTATTTT
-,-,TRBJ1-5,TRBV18,CASSPKGREPQHF,TGTGCCAGCTCACCAAAAGGGAGGGAGCCCCAGCATTTT
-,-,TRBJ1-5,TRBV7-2,CASSQTRDQPQHF,TGTGCCAGCAGCCAAACGAGAGATCAGCCCCAGCATTTT
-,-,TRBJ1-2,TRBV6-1,CASSERGGSLRGYGYTF,TGTGCCAGCAGTGAAAGGGGGGGGAGTTTGAGGGGCTATGGCTACACCTTC
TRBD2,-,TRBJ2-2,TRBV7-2,CASSLRTSGGTLNTGELFF,TGTGCCAGCAGCCTACGGACTAGCGGGGGGACCTTGAACACCGGGGAGCTGTTTTTT
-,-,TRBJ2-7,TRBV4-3,CASSQDWQGTPYEQYF,TGCGCCAGCAGCCAAGATTGGCAGGGAACCCCCTACGAGCAGTACTTC
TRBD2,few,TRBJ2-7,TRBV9,CASSVGLAETREQYF,TGTGCCAGCAGCGTCGGACTAGCGGAGACGCGGGAGCAGTACTTC
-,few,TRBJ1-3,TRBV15,CATSSRRNTIYF,TGTGCCACCAGCAGTAGGAGGAACACCATATATTTT